These T cell receptor beta chains were read from a single sample in a study of T cell responses to AZD1222 COVID-19 vaccine. Clones were read by immunoSEQ multiplex PCR, and TCRdb kept only the in-frame ones, dropping some. The table lists fewer than 90,000 clones, around nine tenths of them singletons. This specimen was peripheral blood, taken on day 0 of AZD1222 vaccination. The receptors here all came from an adult in good health. The CDR3 runs from the conserved cysteine through the conserved F or W.

v_call,j_call,cdr3_aa
TRBV7-9,TRBJ2-7,CASSLARGLAGAGSYEQYF
TRBV2,TRBJ1-2,CASSSGTDLFYGYTF
TRBV7-2,TRBJ2-7,CASSLVQGPYYEQYF
TRBV7-2,TRBJ2-3,CASSFFPTSSVRYF
TRBV10-3,TRBJ2-5,CAISESRGPETQYF
TRBV28,TRBJ2-5,CASRRPLETQYF
TRBV5-5,TRBJ2-1,CASSLVVGEQFF
TRBV10-3,TRBJ2-3,CAISVGVISTDTQYF
TRBV5-1,TRBJ2-7,CASREDYEQYF
TRBV6-6,TRBJ2-3,CASSYYPNTDTQYF
TRBV5-4,TRBJ2-2,CASSSVVETGELFF
TRBV7-9,TRBJ2-1,CASSPDRGGYNEQFF
TRBV4-2,TRBJ1-3,CASSQDVGPLASGNTIYF
TRBV28,TRBJ1-2,CASSYRGTAGRYAYGYTF
TRBV7-9,TRBJ2-3,CASSEGTSATDTQYF
TRBV28,TRBJ2-1,CASSLRRGPINEQFF
TRBV4-2,TRBJ2-7,CASSQPGQSYEQYF
TRBV11-2,TRBJ2-5,CASSLGVGQETQYF
TRBV5-4,TRBJ2-3,CASSPVQQSRTDTQYF
TRBV27,TRBJ2-5,CASSQRLGGQETQYF
TRBV4-2,TRBJ2-1,CASSQLPPRVAGEVNEQFF
TRBV20-1,TRBJ2-2,CSAIQGGELFF
TRBV5-4,TRBJ2-2,CASSLMTVTGELFF
TRBV6-5,TRBJ1-1,CASSYEAGRTEAFF
TRBV5-1,TRBJ2-5,CASSFSAPETQYF
TRBV25-1,TRBJ2-5,CASSDSHQETQYF
TRBV5-4,TRBJ1-3,CASGPSGGRFGNTIYF
TRBV4-2,TRBJ2-2,CASSQVPAGVSTGELFF
TRBV9,TRBJ2-1,CASSFRAGGDNEQFF
TRBV6-2/TRBV6-3,TRBJ1-1,CASSRGLAVRNTEAFF
TRBV7-2,TRBJ1-1,CASSPSLGGAEAFF
TRBV6-5,TRBJ2-1,CASRALAGGGYEQFF
TRBV7-2,TRBJ2-1,CARGGKNNEQFF
TRBV2,TRBJ2-3,CASSELSAGGTDTQYF
TRBV9,TRBJ1-2,CASSGNGDYGYTF
TRBV3-1/TRBV3-2,TRBJ1-1,CASSHYLGNTEAFF
TRBV7-2,TRBJ2-1,CASSLEGGAGYNEQFF
TRBV3-1/TRBV3-2,TRBJ2-5,CASTSTSGGRETQYF
TRBV29-1,TRBJ1-1,CSVVGQIEAFF
TRBV11-2,TRBJ2-3,CASSLLRGDLPSTDTQYF
TRBV19,TRBJ2-5,CASSPTGVQETQYF
TRBV29-1,TRBJ1-3,CSVEDEGSGNTIYF
TRBV29-1,TRBJ2-2,CSGGTGSNTGELFF
TRBV19,TRBJ1-1,CASSSTLQANTEAFF
TRBV6-5,TRBJ1-1,CASSYKRNTEAFF
TRBV9,TRBJ1-5,CASSRSGENNQPQHF